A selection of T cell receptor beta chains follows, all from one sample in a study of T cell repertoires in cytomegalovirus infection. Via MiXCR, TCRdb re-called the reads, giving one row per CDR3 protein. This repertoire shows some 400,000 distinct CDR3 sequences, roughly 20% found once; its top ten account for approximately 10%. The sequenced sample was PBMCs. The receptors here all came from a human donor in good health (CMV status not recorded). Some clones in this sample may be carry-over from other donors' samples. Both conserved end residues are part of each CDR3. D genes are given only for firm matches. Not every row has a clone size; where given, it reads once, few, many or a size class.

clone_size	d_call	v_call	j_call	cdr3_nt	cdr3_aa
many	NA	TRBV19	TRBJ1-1	TGTGCCAGTAACTCGGTGGGGATGAACACTGAAGCTTTCTTT	CASNSVGMNTEAFF
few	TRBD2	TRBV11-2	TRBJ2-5	TGTGCCAGCAGCTGGGGGTCTAGCGGGTTAGAGACCCAGTACTTC	CASSWGSSGLETQYF
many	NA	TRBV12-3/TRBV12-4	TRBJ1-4	TGTGCCAGCAGTTTTCCGGACAGCCTAAGCCTGTTTTTT	CASSFPDSLSLFF
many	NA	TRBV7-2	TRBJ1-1	TGTGCCAGCAGCTTAGCAAGGAACACTGAAGCTTTCTTT	CASSLARNTEAFF
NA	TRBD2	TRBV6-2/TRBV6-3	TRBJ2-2	TGTGCCAGCAGTTACTCGACCGGGAGGGCCTTCGGGGAGCTGTTTTTT	CASSYSTGRAFGELFF
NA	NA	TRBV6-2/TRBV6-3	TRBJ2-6	TGTGCCAGCAGAGGGACTTCCGTGGCCAACGTCCTGACTTTC	CASRGTSVANVLTF
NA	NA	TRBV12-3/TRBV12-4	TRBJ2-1	TGTGCCAGCAGTTTATTGGGTCCGAAGGAGCAGTTCTTC	CASSLLGPKEQFF
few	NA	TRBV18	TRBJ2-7	TGTGCCAGCTCCATGGCGGGTTCCTACGAGCAGTACTTC	CASSMAGSYEQYF
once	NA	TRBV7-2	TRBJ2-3	TGTGCCAGCAGCTTATTCCATACTTCGGGATTACGCAGTCGCACAGATACGCAGTATTTT	CASSLFHTSGLRSRTDTQYF
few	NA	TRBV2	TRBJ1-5	TGTGCCAGCGCTGGGTGGGTTAATCAGCCCCAGCATTTT	CASAGWVNQPQHF
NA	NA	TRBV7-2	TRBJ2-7	TGTGCCAGCAGCTTAATCGGTAGCCAGGGAGCGTACGAGCAGTACTTC	CASSLIGSQGAYEQYF
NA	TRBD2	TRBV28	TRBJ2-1	TGTGCCGCTGCGGGGGTACATGAGCAGTTCTTC	CAAAGVHEQFF
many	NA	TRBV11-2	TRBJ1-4	TGTGCCAGCAGCTTAACGGCAGGGAGGGATGAAAAACTGTTTTTT	CASSLTAGRDEKLFF
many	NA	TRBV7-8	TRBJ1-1	TGTGCCAGCAGCTTATTAGGTACCTCGAGCACTGAAGCTTTCTTT	CASSLLGTSSTEAFF
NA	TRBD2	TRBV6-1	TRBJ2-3	TGTGCCAGCAGTCGTACGACTAGCGGGGGGGCTGATACGCAGTATTTT	CASSRTTSGGADTQYF
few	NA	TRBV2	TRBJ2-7	TGTGCCAGCAGTTTACTCCCCGGGGACGAGCAGTACTTC	CASSLLPGDEQYF